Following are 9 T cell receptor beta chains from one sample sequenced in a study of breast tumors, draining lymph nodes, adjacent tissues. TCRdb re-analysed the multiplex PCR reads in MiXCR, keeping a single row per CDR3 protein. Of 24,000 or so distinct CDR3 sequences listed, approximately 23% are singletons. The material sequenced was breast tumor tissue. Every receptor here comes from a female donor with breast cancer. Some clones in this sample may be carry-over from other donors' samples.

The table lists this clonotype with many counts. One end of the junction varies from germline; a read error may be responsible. CDR3 bases: TGTGCCAGCAGCTTAGACAGTCTCTCCCACAATGAGCAGTTCTTC. Translating it yields CASSLDSLSHNEQFF. The rearrangement uses TRBV7-2 and TRBJ2-1, with unresolved D. The CDR3 spans 15 residues. Germline V gives CDR1 SGHTA, CDR2 FQGNSA.

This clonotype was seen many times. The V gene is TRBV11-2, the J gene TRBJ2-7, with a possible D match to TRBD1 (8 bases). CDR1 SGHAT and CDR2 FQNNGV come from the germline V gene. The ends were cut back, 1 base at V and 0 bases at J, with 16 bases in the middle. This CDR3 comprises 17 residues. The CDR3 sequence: CASSLGGGGTGSYEQYF. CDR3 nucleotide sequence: TGTGCCAGCAGCTTAGGGGGGGGAGGGACAGGCTCCTACGAGCAGTACTTC.

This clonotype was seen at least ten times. CDR3 nucleotide sequence: TGTGCCAGCAGTCCCTCCGGCGGGAGCCTCTACGAGCAGTACTTC. It codes for CASSPSGGSLYEQYF. This chain connects TRBV27 to TRBJ2-7, with TRBD2 identical over 7 bases. CDR1 MNHEY and CDR2 SMNVEV come from the germline V gene (reference sequence). The trim removed 5 bases at V and 3 bases at J, leaving 10 bases unmatched. The CDR3 is 15 residues long.

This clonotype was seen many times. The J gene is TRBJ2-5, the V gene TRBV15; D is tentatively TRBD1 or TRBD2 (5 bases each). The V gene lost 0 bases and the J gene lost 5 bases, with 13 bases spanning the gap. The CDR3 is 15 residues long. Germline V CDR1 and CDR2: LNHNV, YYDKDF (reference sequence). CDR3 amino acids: CATSRDFGALETQYF. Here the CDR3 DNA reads TGTGCCACCAGCAGAGACTTCGGGGCGCTGGAGACCCAGTACTTC.

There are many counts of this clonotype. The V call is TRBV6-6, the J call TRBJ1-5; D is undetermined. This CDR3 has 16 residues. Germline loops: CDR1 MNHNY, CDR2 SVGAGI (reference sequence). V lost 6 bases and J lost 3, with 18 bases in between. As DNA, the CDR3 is TGTGCCAGCAGCCTGACCTACGGACGGAACAATCAGCCCCAGCATTTT. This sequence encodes CASSLTYGRNNQPQHF.

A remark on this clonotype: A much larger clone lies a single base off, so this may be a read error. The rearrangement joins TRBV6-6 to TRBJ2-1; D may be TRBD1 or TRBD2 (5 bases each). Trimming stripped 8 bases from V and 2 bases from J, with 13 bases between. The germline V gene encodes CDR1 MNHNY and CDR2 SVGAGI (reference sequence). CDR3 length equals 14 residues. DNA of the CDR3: TGTGCCAGCGTCCGGGACGGTACCTACAATGAGCAGTTCTTC. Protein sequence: CASVRDGTYNEQFF.

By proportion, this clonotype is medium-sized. The CDR3 sequence is CASSSGQGGEKLFF. CDR3 DNA sequence: TGCGCCAGCAGCTCGGGACAGGGCGGGGAAAAACTGTTTTTT. The chain uses TRBV5-1 and TRBJ1-4; TRBD1 matches 9 bases. The CDR3 has 14 residues. The germline gives CDR1 SGHRS, CDR2 YFSETQ. Trimming cost V 3 bases and J 8 bases; bases outside gene matches: 5.

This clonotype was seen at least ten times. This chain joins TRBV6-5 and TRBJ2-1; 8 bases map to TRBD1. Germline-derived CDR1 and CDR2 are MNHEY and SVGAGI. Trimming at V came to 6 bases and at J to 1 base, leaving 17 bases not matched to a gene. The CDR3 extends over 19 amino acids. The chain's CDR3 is CASSSRPPSGTGSYNEQFF. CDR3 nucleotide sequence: TGTGCCAGCAGCTCTCGCCCACCCTCCGGGACAGGTTCCTACAATGAGCAGTTCTTC.

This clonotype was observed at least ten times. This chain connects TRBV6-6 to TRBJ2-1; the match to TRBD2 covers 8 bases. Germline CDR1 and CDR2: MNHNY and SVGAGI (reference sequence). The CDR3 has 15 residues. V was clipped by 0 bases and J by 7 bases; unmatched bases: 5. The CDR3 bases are TGTGCCAGCAGTTACTCGAAGGCTAGCGGGAATGAGCAGTTCTTC. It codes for CASSYSKASGNEQFF.